One and the same sample provided the 2 T cell receptor beta chains below, sequenced in a study of shared clonotypes between healthy human individuals. Naive-designated CD8 cells lacked CD45RO, were positively enriched for CCR7, and omitted terminally differentiated effector memory CD45RA+ cells. Repertoires were generated with immunoSEQ multiplex PCR, while TCRdb's copy carries only in-frame clones and drops some. The data contain 750,000 to 1,000,000 clones, around 93% of them singletons. The sequencing sample was made of naive CD8+ T cells sorted from blood. All receptors come from a man under 40 in good health.

This clone was seen just once. V usage is TRBV28 and J usage is TRBJ2-7; possibly TRBD2 for D (6 bases). Germline V gene sequence: CDR1 MDHEN, CDR2 SYDVKM. Trimming took off 3 bases at V and 5 bases at J, with 11 bases between the two ends. CDR3 length: 13 residues. This CDR3 is CASSFGGLDEQYF. CDR3 bases: TGTGCCAGCAGTTTTGGAGGGCTCGACGAGCAGTACTTC.

The V call is TRBV6-6, the J call TRBJ2-5; D might be TRBD2 (5 bases). Germline CDR1 reads MNHNY; CDR2 reads SVGAGI (reference sequence). Trimming pared 2 bases from V and 7 bases from J, leaving 5 bases between. This CDR3 has 11 amino acids. As DNA, the CDR3 is TGTGCCAGCAGTTACGAGGGGACCCAGTACTTC. Translating it yields CASSYEGTQYF.